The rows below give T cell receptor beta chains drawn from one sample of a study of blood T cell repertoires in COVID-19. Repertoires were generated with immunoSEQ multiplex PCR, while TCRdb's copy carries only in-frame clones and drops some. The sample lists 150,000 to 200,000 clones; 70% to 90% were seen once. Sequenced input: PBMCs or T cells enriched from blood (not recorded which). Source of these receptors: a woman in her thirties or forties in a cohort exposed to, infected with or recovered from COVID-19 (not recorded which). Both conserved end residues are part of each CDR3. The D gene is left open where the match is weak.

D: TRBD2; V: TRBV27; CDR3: CASSPLAVSTDTQYF
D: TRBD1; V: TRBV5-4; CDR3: CASSLARGQGPNTEAFF
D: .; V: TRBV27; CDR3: CASLRGGEMNTEAFF
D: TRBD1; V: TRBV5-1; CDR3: CASRNRGTDTQYF
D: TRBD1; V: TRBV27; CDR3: CASSLWTGRTGANVLTF
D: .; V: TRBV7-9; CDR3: CASSLVWGMEGNEQFF
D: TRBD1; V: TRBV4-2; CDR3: CASSPRTGGQTEAFF
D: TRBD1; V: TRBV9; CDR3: CASSSKDRGQNEAFF
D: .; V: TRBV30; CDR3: CAWKSNSEAFF
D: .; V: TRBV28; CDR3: CASSLKNTRGGQIYGYTF
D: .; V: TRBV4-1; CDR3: CASSQGSTGFGYGYTF
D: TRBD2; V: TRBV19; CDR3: CASKERDYNEQFF
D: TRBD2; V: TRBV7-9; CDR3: CASSFLTSGGYNEQFF
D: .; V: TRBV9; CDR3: CASSTRTDNTGELFF
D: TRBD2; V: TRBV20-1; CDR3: CSASPGTTYEQYF